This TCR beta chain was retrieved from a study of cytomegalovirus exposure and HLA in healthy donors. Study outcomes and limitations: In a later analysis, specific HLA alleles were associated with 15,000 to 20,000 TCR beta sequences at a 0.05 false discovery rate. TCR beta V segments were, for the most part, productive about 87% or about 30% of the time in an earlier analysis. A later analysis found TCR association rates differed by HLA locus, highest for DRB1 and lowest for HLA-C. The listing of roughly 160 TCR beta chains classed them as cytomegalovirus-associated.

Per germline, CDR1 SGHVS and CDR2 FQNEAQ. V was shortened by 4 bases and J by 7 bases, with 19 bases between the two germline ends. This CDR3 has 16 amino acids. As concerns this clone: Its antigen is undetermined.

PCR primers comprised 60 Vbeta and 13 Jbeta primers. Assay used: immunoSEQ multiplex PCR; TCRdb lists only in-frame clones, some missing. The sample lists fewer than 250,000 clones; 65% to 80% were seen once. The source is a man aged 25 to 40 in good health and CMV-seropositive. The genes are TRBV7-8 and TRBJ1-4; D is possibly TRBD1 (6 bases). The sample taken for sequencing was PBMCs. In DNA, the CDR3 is TGTGCCAGCAGCTCCCGTACAGGGTCTGGTAGTGAAAAACTGTTTTTT. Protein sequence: CASSSRTGSGSEKLFF. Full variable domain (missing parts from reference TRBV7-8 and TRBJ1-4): GAGVSQSPRYKVAKRGQDVALRCDPISGHVSLFWYQQALGQGPEFLTYFQNEAQLDKSGLPSDRFFAERPEGSVSTLKIQRTQQEDSAVYLCASSSRTGSGSEKLFFGSGTQLSVL.